One sample yielded the 32 T cell receptor beta chains listed below, sequenced in a study of T-cell memory formation after mild COVID-19. TCRdb reprocessed the 5' RACE reads via MiXCR and lists one record per CDR3 protein. In the table there are approximately 500,000 distinct CDR3 sequences, about 23% of which are singletons. Sequenced input: PBMCs or a T cell subset sorted from them (not recorded which). These receptor sequences come from an adult woman who had mild COVID-19 (a few samples of this study predate the infection). Cell type and time point are not known.

The chain couples TRBV5-1 to TRBJ2-3; 9 nucleotides line up with TRBD1. CDR1 is SGHRS, CDR2 YFSETQ, per germline. V shed 4 bases and J 2 bases; nucleotides not matched to a gene: 5. This CDR3 is built from 15 residues. CDR3 DNA: TGCGCCAGCAGCCACCGGGACAGGGACACAGATACGCAGTATTTT. It translates to CASSHRDRDTDTQYF.

This clonotype was seen a handful of times. The chain joins TRBV9 to TRBJ2-1; TRBD2 matches at 8 bases. Germline V gene data show CDR1 as SGDLS and CDR2 as YYNGEE. CDR3 length: 15 amino acids. V lost 9 bases, J lost 8 bases, and 16 bases stayed unmatched. The CDR3 bases are TGTGCCACCTCACGGCTAGCGGGTCCTAGCGATGAGCAGTTCTTC. Protein sequence: CATSRLAGPSDEQFF.

This chain joins TRBV6-1 and TRBJ2-1; 8 bases align to TRBD2. The germline V gene encodes CDR1 MNHNS and CDR2 SASEGT. Unmatched junction bases numbered 8, after V lost 4 bases and J lost 0 bases. The CDR3 is 17 residues long. CDR3: CASSVFGGAVSYNEQFF. The CDR3, as DNA: TGTGCCAGCAGTGTTTTCGGGGGGGCGGTCTCCTACAATGAGCAGTTCTTC.

This clonotype was seen more than once but under ten times. DNA for the CDR3: TGTGCCAGCAGCCCTACCGGGGTCGGGTATGGCTACACCTTC. Its translation is CASSPTGVGYGYTF. V is TRBV7-2 and J is TRBJ1-2; no definite D call. The V end was cut by 5 bases, the J end by 5 bases, with 15 bases between. The V gene's germline CDR1 is SGHTA and CDR2 FQGNSA. The CDR3 runs to 14 residues.

The chain has TRBV30 and TRBJ1-5, with D maybe TRBD1 (5 bases). Looked up from germline, CDR1 is GTSNPN and CDR2 is SVGIG (reference sequence). This CDR3 has 19 residues. V dropped 2 bases and J dropped 1 base, with 24 bases sitting between them. The CDR3 region is CAWSSPPARDGLSNQPQHF. The CDR3 coding sequence is TGTGCCTGGAGTTCTCCCCCGGCGCGGGACGGCTTAAGCAATCAGCCCCAGCATTTT.

V gene TRBV7-9 combines with J gene TRBJ2-5; weak D call: TRBD1 (5 bases). Deletions cut 6 bases from V and 2 bases from J, with 10 bases between. CDR1 and CDR2 from the germline V gene are SEHNR and FQNEAQ (reference sequence). The CDR3 spans 13 residues. Here the CDR3 reads CASRAGSQETQYF. The DNA for the CDR3 is TGTGCCAGCAGAGCAGGGTCTCAAGAGACCCAGTACTTC.

The genes are TRBV2 and TRBJ2-3, with D perhaps matching TRBD1 or TRBD2 (5 bases each). V was shortened by 3 bases and J by 0 bases, with 19 bases between the two germline ends. The CDR3 has 18 amino acids. Germline CDR1 SNHLY, CDR2 FYNNEI. CDR3 region: CASSDLGDLYRSTDTQYF. DNA for the CDR3: TGTGCCAGCAGTGATTTGGGGGACCTCTACCGTAGCACAGATACGCAGTATTTT.

This clonotype was recorded many times. The V call is TRBV7-2, the J call TRBJ1-4; 7 bases agree with TRBD1. The CDR3 spans 16 residues. The junction had 7 bases not matched to a gene; V was cut back by 1 base and J by 5 bases. Germline CDR1 SGHTA, CDR2 FQGNSA. CDR3 loop: CASSLVGGGMNEKLFF. As DNA, the CDR3 is TGTGCCAGCAGCTTAGTTGGAGGGGGCATGAATGAAAAACTGTTTTTT.

The chain joins TRBV7-2 to TRBJ2-5; 9 bases fit TRBD2. The V segment lost 5 bases and the J segment 5 bases; nucleotides outside the gene matches: 15. The CDR3 consists of 17 residues. Germline CDR1 reads SGHTA; CDR2 reads FQGNSA. CDR3 sequence (DNA): TGTGCCAGCAGCGTGGGGGTTTTAGCGGGAGTTGGGGAGACCCAGTACTTC. This encodes CASSVGVLAGVGETQYF.

The chain has TRBV12-3 or TRBV12-4 and TRBJ1-1; D unresolved. The V end was cut by 5 bases, the J end by 1 base, with 14 bases between. CDR3 length: 15 amino acids. Here the CDR3 reads CASSPARAPNTEAFF. In nucleotides, the CDR3 is TGTGCCAGCAGTCCTGCTAGGGCCCCGAACACTGAAGCTTTCTTT.

V is TRBV18 and J is TRBJ2-7; 11 nucleotides match TRBD1. Germline V gene data show CDR1 as KGHSH and CDR2 as LQKENI. The CDR3 totals 17 residues. V lost 3 bases and J lost 3; bases outside the gene matches: 10. The CDR3 sequence: CASSPDRGPLAVYEQYF. Written as DNA, the CDR3 is TGTGCCAGCTCACCGGACAGGGGGCCACTAGCAGTCTACGAGCAGTACTTC.

The chain links TRBV11-2 to TRBJ2-7; TRBD2 agrees at 11 bases. Germline values: CDR1 SGHAT, CDR2 FQNNGV. This CDR3 contains 17 residues. The V segment lost 1 base and the J segment 3 bases; nucleotides outside the gene matches: 8. The CDR3 loop reads CASSLVSGTSGSYEQYF. The CDR3 DNA reads as TGTGCCAGCAGCTTAGTGTCTGGGACTAGCGGCAGCTACGAGCAGTACTTC.

The V call is TRBV6-5, the J call TRBJ2-1, with 7 bases matching TRBD1. CDR1 and CDR2 (germline): MNHEY, SVGAGI. Trimming cost V 6 bases and J 6 bases; bases outside gene matches: 8. The CDR3 is 14 amino acids. The CDR3 DNA follows: TGTGCCAGCAGCCGACAGGGAAAGGCCAATGAGCAGTTCTTC. It yields the protein CASSRQGKANEQFF.

This clonotype has a handful of counts. The chain has TRBV12-3 or TRBV12-4 and TRBJ2-1; D not certain. The ends were cut back, 5 bases at V and 0 bases at J, with 14 bases in the middle. The CDR3 totals 16 residues. This CDR3 is CASSISFGRSYNEQFF. In DNA form, the CDR3 reads TGTGCCAGCAGTATTAGCTTCGGGCGCTCCTACAATGAGCAGTTCTTC.

This rearrangement joins TRBV6-2 or TRBV6-3 to TRBJ2-1; TRBD1 aligns across 11 bases. With 5 bases clipped from V and 6 bases from J, the junction kept 9 bases outside the gene matches. This CDR3 spans 16 amino acids. The germline CDR1 and CDR2 sequences are MNHEY and SVGEGT. This chain's CDR3 is CASSEDRGQWGNEQFF. CDR3 sequence (DNA): TGTGCCAGCAGTGAGGACAGGGGGCAGTGGGGCAATGAGCAGTTCTTC.

This clonotype came up a few times. The chain links TRBV6-1 to TRBJ1-5; D unclear. The length of the CDR3 is 12 residues. V lost 2 bases and J 7 bases, leaving 6 bases between the germline ends. The germline CDR1 and CDR2 sequences are MNHNS and SASEGT. The CDR3 nucleotides are TGTGCCAGCAGTGAATTAAGACAGCCCCAGCATTTT. It encodes CASSELRQPQHF.

This chain joins TRBV27 and TRBJ2-7; tentatively, D is TRBD1 (6 bases). The germline CDR1 and CDR2 sequences are MNHEY and SMNVEV (reference sequence). The CDR3 is 15 residues long. Trimming pared 3 bases from V and 0 bases from J, leaving 12 bases between. CDR3 in amino acids: CASSLGGQFSYEQYF. For the CDR3, the DNA is TGTGCCAGCAGTTTGGGTGGACAGTTCTCCTACGAGCAGTACTTC.

This clonotype was found a few times. This chain connects TRBV15 to TRBJ2-3, with D unclear. CDR3 length: 13 amino acids. The germline CDR1 and CDR2 sequences are LNHNV and YYDKDF (reference sequence). The germline V and J ends were trimmed by 6 bases and 6 bases, with 13 bases remaining between them. The CDR3 loop reads CATSGSVRDTQYF. CDR3 in DNA: TGTGCCACCAGTGGCTCCGTTCGGGATACGCAGTATTTT.

This clonotype showed up many times. V is TRBV7-3 and J is TRBJ2-2; possible D gene TRBD1, 6 bases. The V gene lost 5 bases and the J gene lost 4 bases, with 8 bases spanning the gap. The CDR3 has 13 amino acids. Germline V gene sequence: CDR1 SGHTA, CDR2 FQGTGA. The CDR3 DNA sequence: TGTGCCAGCAGCCCGACAGGCACCGGGGAGCTGTTTTTT. This sequence encodes CASSPTGTGELFF.

This clonotype was counted between two and nine times. V is TRBV27 and J is TRBJ1-1; D unresolved. Germline V gives CDR1 MNHEY, CDR2 SMNVEV (reference sequence). The V end lost 4 bases, the J end lost 5 bases, and 17 bases lay between the germline ends. CDR3 length: 15 residues. The CDR3 DNA sequence: TGTGCCAGCAGTTCCATACCTGGCCTTTGGACTGAAGCTTTCTTT. It specifies CASSSIPGLWTEAFF.

V and J are TRBV29-1 and TRBJ1-1; 11 bases match TRBD1. Germline CDR1 SQVTM, CDR2 ANQGSEA. J gave up 4 bases and V 0 bases, and 7 bases lay outside the gene matches. This CDR3 is 16 amino acids long. As DNA, the CDR3 is TGCAGCGTTGAAGATCACTGGGACAGGGGGTTCACTGAAGCTTTCTTT. Translation gives CSVEDHWDRGFTEAFF.

The chain links TRBV27 to TRBJ2-1; D gene uncertain. V was clipped by 3 bases and J by 3 bases, with 12 bases between them. The CDR3 spans 15 residues. Germline V gene sequence: CDR1 MNHEY, CDR2 SMNVEV (reference sequence). The CDR3 protein is CASSFSPADYNEQFF. The CDR3 DNA reads TGTGCCAGCAGTTTTTCCCCGGCCGACTACAATGAGCAGTTCTTC.

CDR3 region: CASSSPGLAQYNEQFF. In DNA form, the CDR3 reads TGCGCCAGCAGCTCACCGGGACTAGCGCAGTACAATGAGCAGTTCTTC. The rearrangement joins TRBV5-1 to TRBJ2-1; 10 bases align to TRBD2. CDR3 length equals 16 residues. CDR1 is SGHRS, CDR2 YFSETQ, per germline. J lost 4 bases, V lost 3 bases, and 7 bases had no gene match.

V gene TRBV7-9 combines with J gene TRBJ2-7; TRBD2 matches at 11 bases. This CDR3 spans 16 amino acids. Germline CDR1 is SEHNR and CDR2 is FQNEAQ (reference sequence). V was pared by 5 bases and J by 6 bases, with 12 bases of the junction left unmatched. This CDR3 is CASSNPPGLAVAEQYF. In nucleotides, the CDR3 is TGTGCCAGCAGCAACCCTCCGGGACTAGCGGTTGCCGAGCAGTACTTC.

The rearrangement links TRBV11-2 to TRBJ2-2; D remains ambiguous. The germline V gene has CDR1 SGHAT and CDR2 FQNNGV. V was trimmed by 0 bases and J by 1 base, leaving 6 bases between them. The CDR3 runs 15 residues. The chain's CDR3 is CASSLDLRNTGELFF. CDR3 DNA: TGTGCCAGCAGCTTAGATTTGCGGAACACCGGGGAGCTGTTTTTT.

This clonotype has at least ten counts. This sequence joins TRBV2 and TRBJ2-1, with D unclear. Germline V lookup: CDR1 SNHLY, CDR2 FYNNEI. The ends were cut back, 5 bases at V and 4 bases at J, with 9 bases in the middle. CDR3 length equals 13 residues. In nucleotides, the CDR3 is TGTGCCAGCAGTAGTTCCGAATACAATGAGCAGTTCTTC. Translation gives CASSSSEYNEQFF. The whole variable domain, remainder taken from reference TRBV2 and TRBJ2-1, is EPEVTQTPSHQVTQMGQEVILRCVPISNHLYFYWYRQILGQKVEFLVSFYNNEISEKSEIFDDQFSVERPDGSNFTLKIRSTKLEDSAMYFCASSSSEYNEQFFGPGTRLTVL.

This clonotype showed up just a few times. The chain has TRBV24-1 and TRBJ2-5; D is possibly TRBD1 (6 bases). The CDR3 extends over 13 amino acids. Germline values: CDR1 KGHDR, CDR2 SFDVKD. Trimming removed 1 base from V and 11 bases from J, with 13 bases in between. The CDR3 here is CATSDFQGLRQYF. The CDR3 DNA is TGTGCCACCAGTGATTTCCAGGGGTTGCGACAGTACTTC.

This clonotype was observed a handful of times. V usage is TRBV15 and J usage is TRBJ2-1; TRBD2 aligns across 8 bases. CDR1 and CDR2 (germline): LNHNV, YYDKDF (reference sequence). The junction had 16 bases not matched to a gene; V was cut back by 5 bases and J by 7 bases. The CDR3 totals 17 residues. CDR3 DNA: TGTGCCACCAGCTCCTCCGTGGAGGCGGGGGGTGCGAATGAGCAGTTCTTC. It codes for CATSSSVEAGGANEQFF.

The genes are TRBV7-9 and TRBJ2-5; maybe TRBD1 (5 bases). Deletions cut 5 bases from V and 5 bases from J, with 21 bases between. CDR1 is SEHNR, CDR2 FQNEAQ, per germline (reference sequence). This CDR3 contains 16 residues. The CDR3, as DNA: TGTGCCAGCAGCCCAGGGATCGGCAGGGCCGGGGAGACCCAGTACTTC. Its translation is CASSPGIGRAGETQYF.

The rearrangement uses TRBV29-1 and TRBJ2-1; TRBD2 might be the D (6 bases). The CDR3 is made up of 10 amino acids. Germline CDR1 and CDR2: SQVTM and ANQGSEA. Deletions cut 4 bases from V and 15 bases from J, with 13 bases between. The CDR3 DNA follows: TGCAGCGTTGTCCGGGAGCAGGGGTTCTTC. Protein: CSVVREQGFF.

The chain recombines TRBV6-2 or TRBV6-3 with TRBJ2-2, with D maybe TRBD2 (5 bases). This CDR3 spans 14 amino acids. Germline CDR1 and CDR2: MNHEY and SVGEGT. Between the trimmed V and J ends, which lost 6 bases and 1 base, there was a span of 9 bases. CDR3 nucleotide sequence: TGTGCCAGCAGCCACGAGGGGAACACCGGGGAGCTGTTTTTT. It yields the protein CASSHEGNTGELFF.

This clonotype appeared many times. The genes are TRBV5-1 and TRBJ2-7, with D hard to call. There are 13 residues in the CDR3. Between the trimmed V and J ends, which lost 3 bases and 7 bases, there was a span of 14 bases. The germline V gene encodes CDR1 SGHRS and CDR2 YFSETQ. The CDR3 coding sequence is TGCGCCAGCAGCTCGCAGACAAATAGGGAGCAGTACTTC. Translation gives CASSSQTNREQYF.